This T cell receptor (beta chain) stems from a study of cytomegalovirus exposure and HLA in healthy donors. There were likely unrecorded immune exposures, though donors were nominally healthy when sampled. Of note for this clone: Antigen: not known.

The J segment lost 6 bases and the V segment lost 1 base, leaving 15 bases of the junction unmatched. The CDR3 is made up of 18 amino acids. Germline values: CDR1 LGHNA, CDR2 YSLEER. Whole-study findings and limits: According to the study, 160 or so TCR beta chains were cytomegalovirus-associated. Later analysis identified a missense DCLRE1C variant that was linked to TCR beta V- and J-gene trimming. Reportedly, cytomegalovirus status was diagnosed with high sensitivity and specificity.

The primer mix had 60 Vbeta and 13 Jbeta primers. The data were produced by immunoSEQ multiplex PCR, yet TCRdb's version contains in-frame clones alone and is incomplete. The sample yields roughly 200,000 clones, 75% to 85% seen once. The chain recombines TRBV4-3 with TRBJ2-1, with 7 nucleotides matching TRBD2. This sequence originates from a girl aged 5-17 years in good health and CMV-seropositive. Input material: PBMCs. CDR3 DNA sequence: TGCGCCAGCAGCCAAGGCGGACTTGGGGGGGTAGGAGTCAATGAGCAGTTCTTC. It codes for CASSQGGLGGVGVNEQFF.